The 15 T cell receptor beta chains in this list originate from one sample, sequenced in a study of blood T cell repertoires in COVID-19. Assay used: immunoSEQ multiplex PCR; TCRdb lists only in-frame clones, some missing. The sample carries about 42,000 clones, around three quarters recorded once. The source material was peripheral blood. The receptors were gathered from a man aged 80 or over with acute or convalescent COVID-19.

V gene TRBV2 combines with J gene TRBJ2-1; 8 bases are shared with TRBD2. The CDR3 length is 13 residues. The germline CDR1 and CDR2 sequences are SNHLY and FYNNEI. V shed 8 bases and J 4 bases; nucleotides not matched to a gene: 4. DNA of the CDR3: TGTGCCAGCGTACTAGCGGAATACAATGAGCAGTTCTTC. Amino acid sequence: CASVLAEYNEQFF.

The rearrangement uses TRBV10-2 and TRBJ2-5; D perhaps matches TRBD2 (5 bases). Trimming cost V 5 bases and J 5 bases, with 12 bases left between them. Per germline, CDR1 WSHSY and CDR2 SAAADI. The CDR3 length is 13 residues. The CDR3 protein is CASSRQRGETQYF. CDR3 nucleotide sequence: TGCGCCAGCAGTAGGCAGCGAGGGGAGACCCAGTACTTC.

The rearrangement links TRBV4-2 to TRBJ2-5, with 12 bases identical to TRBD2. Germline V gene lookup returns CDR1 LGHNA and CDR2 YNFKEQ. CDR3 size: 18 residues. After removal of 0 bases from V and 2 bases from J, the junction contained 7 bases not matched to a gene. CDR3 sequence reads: CASSQELAGGLGQETQYF. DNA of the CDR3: TGTGCCAGCAGCCAAGAACTAGCGGGGGGATTGGGGCAAGAGACCCAGTACTTC.

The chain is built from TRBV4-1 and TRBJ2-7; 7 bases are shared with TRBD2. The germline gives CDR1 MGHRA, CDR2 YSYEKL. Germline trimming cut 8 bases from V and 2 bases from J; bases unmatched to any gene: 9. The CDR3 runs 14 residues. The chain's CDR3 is CASDVRDYAYEQYF. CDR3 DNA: TGCGCCAGCGATGTCCGGGACTATGCCTACGAGCAGTACTTC.

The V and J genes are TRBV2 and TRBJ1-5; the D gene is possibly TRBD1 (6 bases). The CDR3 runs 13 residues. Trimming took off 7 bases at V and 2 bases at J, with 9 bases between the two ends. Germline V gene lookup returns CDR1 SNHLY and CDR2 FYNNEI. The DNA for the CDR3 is TGTGCCAGCAAGGACAGACGCAATCAGCCCCAGCATTTT. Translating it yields CASKDRRNQPQHF.

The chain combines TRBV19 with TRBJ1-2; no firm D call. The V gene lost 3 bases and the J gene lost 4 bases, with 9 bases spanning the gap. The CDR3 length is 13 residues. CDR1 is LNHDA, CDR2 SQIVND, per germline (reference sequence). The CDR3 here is CASSITPPYGYTF. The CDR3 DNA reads TGTGCCAGTAGTATTACACCTCCCTATGGCTACACCTTC.

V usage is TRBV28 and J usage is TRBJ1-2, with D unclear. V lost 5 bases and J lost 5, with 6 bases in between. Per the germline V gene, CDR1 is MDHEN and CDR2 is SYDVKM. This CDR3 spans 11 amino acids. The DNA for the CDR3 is TGTGCCAGCAGTCCCGAGTATGGCTACACCTTC. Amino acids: CASSPEYGYTF.

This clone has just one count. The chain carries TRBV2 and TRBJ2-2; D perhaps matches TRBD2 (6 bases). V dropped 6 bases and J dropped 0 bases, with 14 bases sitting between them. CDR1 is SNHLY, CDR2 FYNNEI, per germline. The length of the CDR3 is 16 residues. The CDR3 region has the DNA TGTGCCAGCAGCCTCACCGGGGGAGCGAACACCGGGGAGCTGTTTTTT. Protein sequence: CASSLTGGANTGELFF.

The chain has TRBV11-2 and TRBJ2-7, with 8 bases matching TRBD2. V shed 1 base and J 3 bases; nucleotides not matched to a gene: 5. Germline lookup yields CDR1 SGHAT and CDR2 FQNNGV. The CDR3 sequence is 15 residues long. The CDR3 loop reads CASSLVVAGGYEQYF. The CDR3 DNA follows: TGTGCCAGCAGCTTAGTGGTTGCGGGAGGCTACGAGCAGTACTTC.

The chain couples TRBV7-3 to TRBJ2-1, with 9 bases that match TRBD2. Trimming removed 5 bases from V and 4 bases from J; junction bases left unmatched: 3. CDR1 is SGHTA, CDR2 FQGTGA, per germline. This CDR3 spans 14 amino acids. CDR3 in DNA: TGTGCCAGCAGCCCTAGCGGGGATTACAATGAGCAGTTCTTC. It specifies CASSPSGDYNEQFF.

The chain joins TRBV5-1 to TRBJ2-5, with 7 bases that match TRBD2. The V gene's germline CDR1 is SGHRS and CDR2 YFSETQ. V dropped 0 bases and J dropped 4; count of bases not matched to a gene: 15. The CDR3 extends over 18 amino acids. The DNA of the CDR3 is TGCGCCAGCAGCTTGGTACTCCCTAGCGGTAACAAAGGAGAGACCCAGTACTTC. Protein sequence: CASSLVLPSGNKGETQYF.

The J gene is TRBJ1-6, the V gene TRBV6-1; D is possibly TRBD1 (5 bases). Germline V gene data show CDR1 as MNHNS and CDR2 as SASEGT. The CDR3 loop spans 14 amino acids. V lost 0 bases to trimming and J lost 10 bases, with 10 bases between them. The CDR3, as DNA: TGTGCCAGCAGTGAAGCCGGGGGGAGATCACCCCTCCACTTT. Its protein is CASSEAGGRSPLHF.

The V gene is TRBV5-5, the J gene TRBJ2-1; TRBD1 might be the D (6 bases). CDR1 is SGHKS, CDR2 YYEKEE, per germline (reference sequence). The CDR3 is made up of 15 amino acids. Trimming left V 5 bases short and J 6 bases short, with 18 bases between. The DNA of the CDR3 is TGTGCCAGCAGTCAAGAAGGGGGACAATTCAATGAGCAGTTCTTC. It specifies CASSQEGGQFNEQFF.

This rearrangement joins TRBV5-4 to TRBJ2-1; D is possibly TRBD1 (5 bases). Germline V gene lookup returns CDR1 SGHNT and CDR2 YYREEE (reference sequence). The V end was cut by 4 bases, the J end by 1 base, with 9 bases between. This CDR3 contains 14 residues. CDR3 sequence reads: CASSPDSSYNEQFF. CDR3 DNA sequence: TGTGCCAGCAGCCCCGACAGTTCCTACAATGAGCAGTTCTTC.

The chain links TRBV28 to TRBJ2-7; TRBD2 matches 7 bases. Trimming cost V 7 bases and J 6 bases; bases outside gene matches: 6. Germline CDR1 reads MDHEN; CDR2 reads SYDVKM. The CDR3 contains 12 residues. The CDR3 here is CASNPTGGEQYF. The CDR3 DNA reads TGTGCCAGCAACCCGACGGGGGGCGAGCAGTACTTC.